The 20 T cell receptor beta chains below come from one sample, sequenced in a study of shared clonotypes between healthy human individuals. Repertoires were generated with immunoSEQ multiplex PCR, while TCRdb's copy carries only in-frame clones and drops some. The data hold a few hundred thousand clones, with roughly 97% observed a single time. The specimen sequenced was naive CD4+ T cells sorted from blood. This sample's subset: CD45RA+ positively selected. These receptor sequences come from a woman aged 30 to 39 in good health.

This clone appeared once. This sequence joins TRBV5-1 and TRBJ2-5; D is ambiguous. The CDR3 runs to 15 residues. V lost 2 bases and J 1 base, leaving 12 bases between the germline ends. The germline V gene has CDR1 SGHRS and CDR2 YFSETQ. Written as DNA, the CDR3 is TGCGCCAGCAGCTTTAGTGGATTAGGCCAAGAGACCCAGTACTTC. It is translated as CASSFSGLGQETQYF.

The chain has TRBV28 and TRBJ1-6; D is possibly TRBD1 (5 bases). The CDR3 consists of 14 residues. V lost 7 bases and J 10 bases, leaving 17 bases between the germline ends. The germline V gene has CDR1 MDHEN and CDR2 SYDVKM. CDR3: CASNGSGSWSPLHF. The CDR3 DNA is TGTGCCAGCAACGGGTCAGGGAGTTGGTCACCCCTCCACTTT.

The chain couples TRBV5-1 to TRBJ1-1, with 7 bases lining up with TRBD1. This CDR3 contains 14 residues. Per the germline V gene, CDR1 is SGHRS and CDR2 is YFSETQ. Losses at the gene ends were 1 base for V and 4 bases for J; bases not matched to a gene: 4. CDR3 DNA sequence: TGCGCCAGCAGCTTGAGGGGGCGAGGCACTGAAGCTTTCTTT. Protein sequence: CASSLRGRGTEAFF.

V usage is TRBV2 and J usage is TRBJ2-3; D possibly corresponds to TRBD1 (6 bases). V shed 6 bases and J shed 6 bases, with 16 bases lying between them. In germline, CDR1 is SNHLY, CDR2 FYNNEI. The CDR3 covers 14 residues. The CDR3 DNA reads TGTGCCAGCAGCCAGCAGGACAGTCCCGATACGCAGTATTTT. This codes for CASSQQDSPDTQYF. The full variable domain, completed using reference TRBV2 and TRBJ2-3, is EPEVTQTPSHQVTQMGQEVILRCVPISNHLYFYWYRQILGQKVEFLVSFYNNEISEKSEIFDDQFSVERPDGSNFTLKIRSTKLEDSAMYFCASSQQDSPDTQYFGPGTRLTVL.

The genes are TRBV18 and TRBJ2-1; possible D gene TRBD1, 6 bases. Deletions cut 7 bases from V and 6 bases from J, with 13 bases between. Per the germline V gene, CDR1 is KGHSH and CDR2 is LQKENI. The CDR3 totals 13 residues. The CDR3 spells CASFQGHINEQFF. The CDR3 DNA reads TGTGCCAGCTTCCAGGGACATATCAATGAGCAGTTCTTC.

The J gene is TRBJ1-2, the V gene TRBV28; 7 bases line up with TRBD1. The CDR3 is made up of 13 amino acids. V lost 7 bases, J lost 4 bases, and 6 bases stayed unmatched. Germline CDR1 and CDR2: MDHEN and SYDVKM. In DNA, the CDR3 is TGTGCCAGCAACCGACAGGGCCCCTATGGCTACACCTTC. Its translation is CASNRQGPYGYTF.

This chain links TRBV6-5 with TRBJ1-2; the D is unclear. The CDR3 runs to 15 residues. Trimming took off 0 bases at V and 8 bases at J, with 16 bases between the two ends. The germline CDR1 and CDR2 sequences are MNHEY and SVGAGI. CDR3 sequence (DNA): TGTGCCAGCAGTTACTCCCGGAGGAGCCCATTGGGCTACACCTTC. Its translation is CASSYSRRSPLGYTF.

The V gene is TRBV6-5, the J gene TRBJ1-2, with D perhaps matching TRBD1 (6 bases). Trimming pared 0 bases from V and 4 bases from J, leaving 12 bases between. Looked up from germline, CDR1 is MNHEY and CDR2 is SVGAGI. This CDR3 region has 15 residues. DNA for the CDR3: TGTGCCAGCAGTTACTCGACAGGACGGTCCTATGGCTACACCTTC. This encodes CASSYSTGRSYGYTF.

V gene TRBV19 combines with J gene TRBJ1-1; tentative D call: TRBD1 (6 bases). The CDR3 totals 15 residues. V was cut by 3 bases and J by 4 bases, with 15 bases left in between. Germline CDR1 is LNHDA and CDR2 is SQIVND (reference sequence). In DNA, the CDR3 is TGTGCCAGTAGTATCATGCAGGGGCCCGGCACTGAAGCTTTCTTT. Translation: CASSIMQGPGTEAFF.

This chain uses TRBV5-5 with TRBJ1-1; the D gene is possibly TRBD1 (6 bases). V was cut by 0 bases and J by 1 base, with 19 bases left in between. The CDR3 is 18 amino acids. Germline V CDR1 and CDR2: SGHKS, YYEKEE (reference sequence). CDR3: CASSLVAQGRFTNTEAFF. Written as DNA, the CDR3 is TGTGCCAGCAGCTTGGTGGCGCAGGGGCGGTTTACGAACACTGAAGCTTTCTTT.

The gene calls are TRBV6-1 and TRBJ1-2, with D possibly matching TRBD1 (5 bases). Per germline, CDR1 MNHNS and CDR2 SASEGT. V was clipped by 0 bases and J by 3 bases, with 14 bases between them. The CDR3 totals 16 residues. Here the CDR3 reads CASSEAPGALDYGYTF. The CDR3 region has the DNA TGTGCCAGCAGTGAAGCGCCTGGGGCTTTGGACTATGGCTACACCTTC.

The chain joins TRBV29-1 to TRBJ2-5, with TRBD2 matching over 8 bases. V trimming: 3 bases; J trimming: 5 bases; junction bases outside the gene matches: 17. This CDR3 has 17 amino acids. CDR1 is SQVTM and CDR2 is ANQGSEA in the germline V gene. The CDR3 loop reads CSVEDPIRAGVGETQYF. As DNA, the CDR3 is TGCAGCGTTGAGGACCCTATCCGAGCGGGAGTGGGGGAGACCCAGTACTTC.

Here the CDR3 DNA reads TGTGCCAGCAGTGTAGATGGTAGCAATCAGCCCCAGCATTTT. Translation gives CASSVDGSNQPQHF. The rearrangement uses TRBV6-1 and TRBJ1-5; D is unclear. The CDR3 covers 14 residues. V was clipped by 4 bases and J by 0 bases, with 7 bases between them. Germline loops: CDR1 MNHNS, CDR2 SASEGT.

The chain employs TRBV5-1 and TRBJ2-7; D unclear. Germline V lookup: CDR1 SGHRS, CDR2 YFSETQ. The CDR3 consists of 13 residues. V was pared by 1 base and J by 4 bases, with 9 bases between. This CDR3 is CASSLTIGYEQYF. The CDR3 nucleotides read TGCGCCAGCAGCTTGACAATTGGGTACGAGCAGTACTTC.

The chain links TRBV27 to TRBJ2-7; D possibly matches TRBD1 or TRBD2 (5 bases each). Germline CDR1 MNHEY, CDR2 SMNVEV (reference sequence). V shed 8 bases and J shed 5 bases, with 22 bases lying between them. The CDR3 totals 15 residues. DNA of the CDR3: TGTGCCAGCTCGGGCCTCGGGACCAAGTTTAACGAGCAGTACTTC. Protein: CASSGLGTKFNEQYF.

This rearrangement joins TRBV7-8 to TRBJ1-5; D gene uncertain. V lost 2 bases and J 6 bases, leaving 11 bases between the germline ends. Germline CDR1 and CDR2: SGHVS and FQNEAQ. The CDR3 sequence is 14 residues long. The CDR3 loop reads CASSLSRETQPQHF. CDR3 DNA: TGTGCCAGCAGCTTATCGAGGGAGACTCAGCCCCAGCATTTT.

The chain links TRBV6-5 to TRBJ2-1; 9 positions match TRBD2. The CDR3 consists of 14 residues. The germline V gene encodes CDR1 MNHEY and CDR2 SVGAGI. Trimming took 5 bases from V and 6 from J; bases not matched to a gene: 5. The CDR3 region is CASSGREGRNEQFF. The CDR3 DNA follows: TGTGCCAGCAGTGGGCGGGAGGGCCGCAATGAGCAGTTCTTC.

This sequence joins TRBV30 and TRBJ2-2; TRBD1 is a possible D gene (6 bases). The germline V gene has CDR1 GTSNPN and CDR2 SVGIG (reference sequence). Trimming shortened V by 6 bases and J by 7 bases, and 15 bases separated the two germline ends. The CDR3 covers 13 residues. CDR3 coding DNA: TGTGCCTGCCGAGGGGGACGGGTCGGGGAGCTGTTTTTT. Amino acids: CACRGGRVGELFF.

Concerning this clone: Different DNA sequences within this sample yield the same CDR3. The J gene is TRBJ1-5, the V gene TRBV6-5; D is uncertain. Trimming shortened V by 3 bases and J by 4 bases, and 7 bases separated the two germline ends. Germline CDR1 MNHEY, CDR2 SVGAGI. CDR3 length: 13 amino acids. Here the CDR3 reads CASSYRENQPQHF. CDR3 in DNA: TGTGCCAGCAGTTATCGTGAGAATCAGCCCCAGCATTTT.

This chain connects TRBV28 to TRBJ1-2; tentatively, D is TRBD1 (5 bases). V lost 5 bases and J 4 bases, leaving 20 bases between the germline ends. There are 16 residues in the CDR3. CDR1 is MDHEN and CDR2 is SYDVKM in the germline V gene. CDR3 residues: CASSPPLGHTSYGYTF. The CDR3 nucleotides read TGTGCCAGCAGTCCTCCCCTTGGACACACTAGCTATGGCTACACCTTC.